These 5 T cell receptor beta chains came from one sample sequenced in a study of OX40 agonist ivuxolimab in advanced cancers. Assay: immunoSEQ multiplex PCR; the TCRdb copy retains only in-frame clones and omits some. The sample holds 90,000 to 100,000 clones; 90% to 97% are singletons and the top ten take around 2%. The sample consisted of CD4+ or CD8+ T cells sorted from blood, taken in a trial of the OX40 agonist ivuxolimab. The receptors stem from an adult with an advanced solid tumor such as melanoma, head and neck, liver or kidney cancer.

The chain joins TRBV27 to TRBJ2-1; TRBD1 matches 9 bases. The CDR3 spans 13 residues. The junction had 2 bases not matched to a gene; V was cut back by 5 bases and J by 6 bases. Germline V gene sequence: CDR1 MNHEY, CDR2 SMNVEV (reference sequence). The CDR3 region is CASSETGGNEQFF. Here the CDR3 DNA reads TGTGCCAGCAGTGAGACAGGGGGCAATGAGCAGTTCTTC.

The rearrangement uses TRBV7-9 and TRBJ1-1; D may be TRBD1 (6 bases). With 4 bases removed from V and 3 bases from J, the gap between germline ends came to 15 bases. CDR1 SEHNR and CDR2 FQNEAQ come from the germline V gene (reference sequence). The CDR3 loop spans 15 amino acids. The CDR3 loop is CASSSIRQADTEAFF. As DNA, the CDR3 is TGTGCCAGCAGCTCAATACGACAGGCCGACACTGAAGCTTTCTTT.

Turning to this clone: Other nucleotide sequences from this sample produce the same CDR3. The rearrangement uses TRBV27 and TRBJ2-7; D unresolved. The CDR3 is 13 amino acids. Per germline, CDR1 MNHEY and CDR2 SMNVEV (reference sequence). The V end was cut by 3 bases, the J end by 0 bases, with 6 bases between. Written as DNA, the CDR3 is TGTGCCAGCAGTTTCGGGCCCTCCTACGAGCAGTACTTC. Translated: CASSFGPSYEQYF.

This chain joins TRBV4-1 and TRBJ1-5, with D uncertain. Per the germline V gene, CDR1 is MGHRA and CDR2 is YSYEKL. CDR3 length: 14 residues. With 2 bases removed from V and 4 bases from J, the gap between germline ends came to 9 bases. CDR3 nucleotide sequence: TGCGCCAGCAGCCAAATGCCGGGAAATCAGCCCCAGCATTTT. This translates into CASSQMPGNQPQHF.

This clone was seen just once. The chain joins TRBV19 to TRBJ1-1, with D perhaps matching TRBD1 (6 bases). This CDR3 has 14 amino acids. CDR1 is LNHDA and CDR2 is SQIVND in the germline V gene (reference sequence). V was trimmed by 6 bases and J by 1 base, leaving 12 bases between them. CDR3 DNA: TGTGCCAGTAGCGGGGGCACGGGGAACACTGAAGCTTTCTTT. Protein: CASSGGTGNTEAFF.